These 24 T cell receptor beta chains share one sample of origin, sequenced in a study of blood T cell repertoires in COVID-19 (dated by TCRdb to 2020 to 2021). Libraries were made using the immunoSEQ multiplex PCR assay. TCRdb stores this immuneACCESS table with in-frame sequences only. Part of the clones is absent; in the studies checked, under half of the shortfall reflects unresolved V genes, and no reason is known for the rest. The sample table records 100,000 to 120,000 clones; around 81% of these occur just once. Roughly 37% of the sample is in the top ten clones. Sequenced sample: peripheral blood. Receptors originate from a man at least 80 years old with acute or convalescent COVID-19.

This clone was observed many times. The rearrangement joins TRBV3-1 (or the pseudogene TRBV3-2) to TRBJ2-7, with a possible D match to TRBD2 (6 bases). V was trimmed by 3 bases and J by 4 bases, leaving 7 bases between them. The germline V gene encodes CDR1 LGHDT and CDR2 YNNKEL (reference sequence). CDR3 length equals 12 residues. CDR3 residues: CASSQGGYEQYF. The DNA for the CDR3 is TGTGCCAGCAGCCAGGGGGGTTACGAGCAGTACTTC.

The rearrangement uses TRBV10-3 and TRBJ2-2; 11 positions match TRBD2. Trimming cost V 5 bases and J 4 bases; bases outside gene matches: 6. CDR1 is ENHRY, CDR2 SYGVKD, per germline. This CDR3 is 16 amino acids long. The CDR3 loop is CAISSLAGAATGELFF. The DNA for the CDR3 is TGTGCCATCAGTTCACTAGCGGGAGCGGCCACCGGGGAGCTGTTTTTT.

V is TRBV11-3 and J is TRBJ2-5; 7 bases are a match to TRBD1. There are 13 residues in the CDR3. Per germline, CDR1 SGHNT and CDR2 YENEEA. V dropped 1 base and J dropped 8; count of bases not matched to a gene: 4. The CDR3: CASSLVAGGTQYF. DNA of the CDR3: TGTGCCAGCAGCTTAGTGGCAGGGGGTACCCAGTACTTC.

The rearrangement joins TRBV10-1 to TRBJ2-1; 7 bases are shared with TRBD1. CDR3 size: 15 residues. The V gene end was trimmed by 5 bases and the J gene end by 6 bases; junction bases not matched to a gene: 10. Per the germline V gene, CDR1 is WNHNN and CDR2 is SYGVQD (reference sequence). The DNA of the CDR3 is TGCGCCAGCAGTCGGAAGGGGGCTCCGGGCAATGAGCAGTTCTTC. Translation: CASSRKGAPGNEQFF.

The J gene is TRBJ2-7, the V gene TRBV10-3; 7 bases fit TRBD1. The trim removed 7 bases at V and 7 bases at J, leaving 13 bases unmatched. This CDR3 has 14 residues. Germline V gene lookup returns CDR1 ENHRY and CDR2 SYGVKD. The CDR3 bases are TGTGCCATCAAACCGGGACAGTCCCCGGGGGAGCAGTACTTC. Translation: CAIKPGQSPGEQYF.

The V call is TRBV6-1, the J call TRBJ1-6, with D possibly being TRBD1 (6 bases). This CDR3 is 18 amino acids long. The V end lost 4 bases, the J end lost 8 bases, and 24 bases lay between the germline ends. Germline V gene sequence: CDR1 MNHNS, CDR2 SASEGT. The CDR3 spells CASSGGQLLGAWDSPLHF. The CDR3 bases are TGTGCCAGCAGTGGCGGACAGCTCCTAGGGGCGTGGGATTCACCCCTCCACTTT.

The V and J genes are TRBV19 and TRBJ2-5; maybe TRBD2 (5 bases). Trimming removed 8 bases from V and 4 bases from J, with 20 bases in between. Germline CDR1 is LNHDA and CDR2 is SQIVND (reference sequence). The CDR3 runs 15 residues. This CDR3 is CASRRWASRGETQYF. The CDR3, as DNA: TGTGCCAGTCGACGTTGGGCTTCTCGGGGAGAGACCCAGTACTTC.

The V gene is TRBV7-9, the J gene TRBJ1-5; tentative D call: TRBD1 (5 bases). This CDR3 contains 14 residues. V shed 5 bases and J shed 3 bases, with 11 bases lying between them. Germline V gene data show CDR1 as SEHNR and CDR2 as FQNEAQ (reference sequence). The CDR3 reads CASSPWGANQPQHF. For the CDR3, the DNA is TGTGCCAGCAGCCCCTGGGGCGCCAATCAGCCCCAGCATTTT.

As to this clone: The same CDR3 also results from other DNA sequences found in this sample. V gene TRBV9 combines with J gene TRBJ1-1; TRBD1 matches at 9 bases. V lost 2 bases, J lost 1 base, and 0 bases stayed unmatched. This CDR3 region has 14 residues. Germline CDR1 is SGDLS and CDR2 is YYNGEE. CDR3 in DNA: TGTGCCAGCAGCGTGGGACAGGGGAACACTGAAGCTTTCTTT. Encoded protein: CASSVGQGNTEAFF.

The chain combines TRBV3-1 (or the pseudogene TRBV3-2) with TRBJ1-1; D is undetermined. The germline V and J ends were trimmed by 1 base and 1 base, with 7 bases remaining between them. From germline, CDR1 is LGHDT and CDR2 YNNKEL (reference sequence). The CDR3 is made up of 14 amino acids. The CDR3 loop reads CASSQVETNTEAFF. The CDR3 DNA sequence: TGTGCCAGCAGCCAAGTAGAAACGAACACTGAAGCTTTCTTT.

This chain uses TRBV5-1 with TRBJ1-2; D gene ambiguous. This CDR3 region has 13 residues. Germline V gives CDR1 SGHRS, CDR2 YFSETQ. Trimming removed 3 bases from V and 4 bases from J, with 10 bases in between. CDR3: CASSSEGSYGYTF. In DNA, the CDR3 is TGCGCCAGCAGCTCGGAAGGGAGCTATGGCTACACCTTC.

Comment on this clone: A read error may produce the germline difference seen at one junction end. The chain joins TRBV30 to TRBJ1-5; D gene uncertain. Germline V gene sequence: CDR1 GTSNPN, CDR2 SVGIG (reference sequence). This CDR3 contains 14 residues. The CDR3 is CAWSVISSDQPQHF. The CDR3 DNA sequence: TGTGCCTGGAGTGTAATTTCTAGCGATCAGCCCCAGCATTTT.

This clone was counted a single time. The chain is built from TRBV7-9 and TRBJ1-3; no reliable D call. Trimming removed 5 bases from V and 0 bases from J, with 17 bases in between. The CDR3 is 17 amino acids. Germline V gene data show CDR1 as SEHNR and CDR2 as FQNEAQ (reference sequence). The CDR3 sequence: CASSTSRRDSSGNTIYF. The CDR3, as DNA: TGTGCCAGCAGCACCAGTCGACGGGATAGCTCTGGAAACACCATATATTTT.

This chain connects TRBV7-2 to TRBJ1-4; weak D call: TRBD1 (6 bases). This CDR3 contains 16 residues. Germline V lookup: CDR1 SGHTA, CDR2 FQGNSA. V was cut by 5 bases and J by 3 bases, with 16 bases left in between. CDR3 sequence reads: CASSTTGALANEKLFF. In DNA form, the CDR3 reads TGTGCCAGCAGCACGACAGGAGCCCTAGCTAATGAAAAACTGTTTTTT.

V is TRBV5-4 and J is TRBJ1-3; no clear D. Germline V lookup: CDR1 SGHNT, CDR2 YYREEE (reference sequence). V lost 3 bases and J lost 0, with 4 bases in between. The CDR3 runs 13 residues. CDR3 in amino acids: CASSSPSGNTIYF. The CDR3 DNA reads TGTGCCAGCAGCTCTCCCTCTGGAAACACCATATATTTT.

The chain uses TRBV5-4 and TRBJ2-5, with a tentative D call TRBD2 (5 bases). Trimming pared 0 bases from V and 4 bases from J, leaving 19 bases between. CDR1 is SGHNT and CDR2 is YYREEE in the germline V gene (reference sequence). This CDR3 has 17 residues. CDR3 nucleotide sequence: TGTGCCAGCAGCTTGGACGGGCCTGGAGGTCTCCCAGAGACCCAGTACTTC. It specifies CASSLDGPGGLPETQYF. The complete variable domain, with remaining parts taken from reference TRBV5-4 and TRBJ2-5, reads ETGVTQSPTHLIKTRGQQVTLRCSSQSGHNTVSWYQQALGQGPQFIFQYYREEENGRGNFPPRFSGLQFPNYSSELNVNALELDDSALYLCASSLDGPGGLPETQYFGPGTRLLVL.

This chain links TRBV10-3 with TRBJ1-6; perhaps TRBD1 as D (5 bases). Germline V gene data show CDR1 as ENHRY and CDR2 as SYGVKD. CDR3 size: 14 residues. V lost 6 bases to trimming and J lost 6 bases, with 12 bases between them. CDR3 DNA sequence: TGTGCCATCAGGGGGCTTTTAGGTAATTCACCCCTCCACTTT. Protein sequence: CAIRGLLGNSPLHF.

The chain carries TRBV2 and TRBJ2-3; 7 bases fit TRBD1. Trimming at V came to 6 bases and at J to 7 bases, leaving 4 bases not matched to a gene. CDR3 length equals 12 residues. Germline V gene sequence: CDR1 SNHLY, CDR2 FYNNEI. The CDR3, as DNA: TGTGCCAGCAGAGACAGGGTTCATACGCAGTATTTT. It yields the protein CASRDRVHTQYF.

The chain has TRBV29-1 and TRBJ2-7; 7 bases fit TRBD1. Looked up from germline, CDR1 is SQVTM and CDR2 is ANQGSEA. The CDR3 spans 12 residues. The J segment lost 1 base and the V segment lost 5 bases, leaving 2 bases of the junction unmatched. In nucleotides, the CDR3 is TGCAGCGTTTGGACAGGATCCTACGAGCAGTACTTC. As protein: CSVWTGSYEQYF.

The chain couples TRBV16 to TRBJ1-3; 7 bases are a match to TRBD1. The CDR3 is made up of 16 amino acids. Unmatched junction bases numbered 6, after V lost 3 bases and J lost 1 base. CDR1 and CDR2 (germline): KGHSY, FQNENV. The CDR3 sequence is CASSHLDRTSGNTIYF. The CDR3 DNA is TGTGCCAGCAGCCATTTGGACAGGACGTCTGGAAACACCATATATTTT.

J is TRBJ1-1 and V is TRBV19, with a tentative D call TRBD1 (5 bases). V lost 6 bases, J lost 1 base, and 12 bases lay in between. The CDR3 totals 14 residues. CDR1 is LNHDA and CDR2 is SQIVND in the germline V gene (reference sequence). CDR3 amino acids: CASSQRGGNTEAFF. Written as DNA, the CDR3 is TGTGCCAGTAGCCAACGGGGGGGGAACACTGAAGCTTTCTTT.

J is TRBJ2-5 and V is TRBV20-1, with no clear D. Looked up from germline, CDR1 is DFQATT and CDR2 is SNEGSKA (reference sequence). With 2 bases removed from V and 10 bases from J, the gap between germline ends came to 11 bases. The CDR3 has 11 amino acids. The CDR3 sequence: CSARFPGSQYF. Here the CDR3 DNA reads TGCAGTGCTAGATTCCCGGGTAGCCAGTACTTC.

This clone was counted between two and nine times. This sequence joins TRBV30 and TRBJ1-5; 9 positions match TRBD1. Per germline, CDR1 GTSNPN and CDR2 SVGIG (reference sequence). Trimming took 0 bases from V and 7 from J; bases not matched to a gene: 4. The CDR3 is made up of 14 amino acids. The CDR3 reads CAWSVGTGSQPQHF. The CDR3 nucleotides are TGTGCCTGGAGTGTGGGGACAGGGAGCCAGCCCCAGCATTTT.

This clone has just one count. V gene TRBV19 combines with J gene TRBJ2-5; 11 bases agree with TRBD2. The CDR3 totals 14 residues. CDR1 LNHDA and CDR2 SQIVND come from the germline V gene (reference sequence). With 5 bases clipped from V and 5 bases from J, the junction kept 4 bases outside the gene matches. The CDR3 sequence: CASSLLAGDETQYF. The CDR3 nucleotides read TGTGCCAGTAGTTTACTAGCGGGAGATGAGACCCAGTACTTC. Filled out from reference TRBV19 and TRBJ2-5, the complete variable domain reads DGGITQSPKYLFRKEGQNVTLSCEQNLNHDAMYWYRQDPGQGLRLIYYSQIVNDFQKGDIAEGYSVSREKKESFPLTVTSAQKNPTAFYLCASSLLAGDETQYFGPGTRLLVL.